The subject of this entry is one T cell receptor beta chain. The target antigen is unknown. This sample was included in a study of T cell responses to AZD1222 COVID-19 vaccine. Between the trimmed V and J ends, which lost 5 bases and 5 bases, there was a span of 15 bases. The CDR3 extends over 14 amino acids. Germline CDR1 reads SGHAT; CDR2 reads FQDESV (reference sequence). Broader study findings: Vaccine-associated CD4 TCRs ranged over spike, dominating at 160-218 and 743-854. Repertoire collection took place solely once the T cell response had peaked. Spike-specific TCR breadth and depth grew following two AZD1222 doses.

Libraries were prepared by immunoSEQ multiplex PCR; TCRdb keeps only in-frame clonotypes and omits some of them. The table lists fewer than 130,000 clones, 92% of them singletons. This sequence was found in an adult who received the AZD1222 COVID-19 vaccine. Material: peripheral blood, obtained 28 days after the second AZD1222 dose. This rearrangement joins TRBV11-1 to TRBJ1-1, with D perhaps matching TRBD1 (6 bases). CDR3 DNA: TGTGCCAGCAGCATGGACAGAGGGGGGACTGAAGCTTTCTTT. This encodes CASSMDRGGTEAFF.